This TCR beta chain comes out of a study of cytomegalovirus exposure and HLA in healthy donors. Study-wide points: A later analysis linked a missense variant in DCLRE1C to the trimming of TCR beta V and J genes. In a later analysis, specific HLA alleles were associated with 15,000 to 20,000 TCR beta sequences at a 0.05 false discovery rate. V segments that were indistinguishable, TRBV6-2 and TRBV6-3 among them, were omitted from analysis.

CDR3 size: 16 residues. Germline V gene sequence: CDR1 SGHRS, CDR2 YFSETQ. V lost 0 bases, J lost 4 bases, and 8 bases stayed unmatched. Unrecorded immune exposures were likely, despite nominal health at sampling. About this clone itself: Its matching antigen is unknown.

The PCR ran on 60 Vbeta and 13 Jbeta primers. Profiling relied on immunoSEQ multiplex PCR, and the TCRdb table lists in-frame clones only, not all of them. The sample includes approximately 150,000 clones. The specimen sequenced was PBMCs. This receptor was taken from a woman aged 18-30 years in good health and CMV-seronegative. The V and J genes are TRBV5-1 and TRBJ2-3, with TRBD2 matching over 7 bases. CDR3 in DNA: TGCGCCAGCAGCTTGGTTGCGGGAGAAAAGGCAGATACGCAGTATTTT. The encoded protein is CASSLVAGEKADTQYF. Based on the CDR3 plus reference TRBV5-1 and TRBJ2-3, the full variable domain is KAGVTQTPRYLIKTRGQQVTLSCSPISGHRSVSWYQQTPGQGLQFLFEYFSETQRNKGNFPGRFSGRQFSNSRSEMNVSTLELGDSALYLCASSLVAGEKADTQYFGPGTRLTVL.